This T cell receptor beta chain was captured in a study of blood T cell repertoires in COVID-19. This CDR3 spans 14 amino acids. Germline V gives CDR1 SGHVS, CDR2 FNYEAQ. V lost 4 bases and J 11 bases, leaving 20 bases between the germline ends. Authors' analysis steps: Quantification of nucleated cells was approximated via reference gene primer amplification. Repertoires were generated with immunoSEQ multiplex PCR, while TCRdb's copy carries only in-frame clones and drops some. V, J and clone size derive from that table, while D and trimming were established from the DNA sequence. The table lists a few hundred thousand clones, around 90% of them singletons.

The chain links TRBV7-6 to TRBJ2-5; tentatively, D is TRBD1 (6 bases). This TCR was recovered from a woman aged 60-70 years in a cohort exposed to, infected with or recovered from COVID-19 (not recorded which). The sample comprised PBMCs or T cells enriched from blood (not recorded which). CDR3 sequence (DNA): TGTGCCAGCAGCTCCTCCGGGACACTTGGACAACAGTACTTC. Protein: CASSSSGTLGQQYF.